The rows below give T cell receptor beta chains drawn from one sample of a study of response to subunit inactivated influenza vaccine. In TCRdb, the RT-PCR reads were re-called with MiXCR into one record per CDR3 protein. The sample lists some 570,000 distinct CDR3 sequences; about 11% were seen once. This sample was also put to use in a study of T cells expressing NK-cell markers.

The sample was PBMCs from blood, taken on the day of vaccination. These receptors were obtained from a man aged 45-60 years who received an inactivated influenza vaccine. Each CDR3 is given with its conserved first and last residue. D genes are given only for firm matches. For some rows the clone size is stated as once, few or many, or as a class when expanded; others skip it.

CASRRQSSSYNEQFF TGTGCCAGCAGACGACAGAGCTCTTCCTACAATGAGCAGTTCTTC TRBV7-2 many TRBJ2-1 -
CASSRSRGLFTDTQYF TGTGCCAGCTCACGGTCGAGGGGACTTTTCACAGATACGCAGTATTTT TRBV18 - TRBJ2-3 -
CASMVGRGHNEQFF TGTGCCAGCATGGTCGGGAGGGGACACAATGAGCAGTTCTTC TRBV6-1 - TRBJ2-1 TRBD2
CASSPQGRGGEQYF TGTGCCAGCAGCCCCCAGGGTAGGGGTGGCGAGCAGTACTTC TRBV7-9 many TRBJ2-7 -
CASSFYQGQDTQYF TGTGCCAGCAGCTTTTATCAGGGGCAGGATACGCAGTATTTT TRBV7-2 few TRBJ2-3 -
CASWRTGGPSSGANVLTF TGTGCCAGCTGGCGTACCGGCGGGCCAAGCTCTGGGGCCAACGTCCTGACTTTC TRBV5-5 - TRBJ2-6 -
CASRDRGEDEQYF TGTGCCAGCAGAGACAGGGGAGAGGACGAGCAGTACTTC TRBV27 - TRBJ2-7 TRBD1
CATSRGNRFTYSNQPQHF TGTGCCACCAGCAGAGGGAACCGATTTACCTATAGCAATCAGCCCCAGCATTTT TRBV15 many TRBJ1-5 -
CASSLYPRQEVRPQHF TGTGCCAGCAGTTTATATCCCCGACAGGAGGTGAGGCCCCAGCATTTT TRBV28 few TRBJ1-5 -
CSVEDPPQDGYTF TGCAGCGTTGAAGACCCTCCCCAAGATGGCTACACCTTC TRBV29-1 many TRBJ1-2 -
CASSLPPGEAFF TGTGCCAGCAGCTTACCTCCAGGAGAAGCTTTCTTT TRBV7-9 many TRBJ1-1 -
CASSHPGRSYNEQFF TGTGCCAGCAGCCATCCGGGACGGTCCTACAATGAGCAGTTCTTC TRBV5-6 - TRBJ2-1 -
CAWDRGRRGGLETQYF TGTGCCTGGGACCGTGGTCGGCGGGGGGGCCTGGAGACCCAGTACTTC TRBV30 - TRBJ2-5 TRBD2
CASSFGTSGIAQYF TGTGCCAGCAGCTTCGGGACTAGCGGGATAGCTCAGTACTTC TRBV7-8 few TRBJ2-7 TRBD2
CAISKGQGAPQETQYF TGTGCCATCAGCAAGGGACAGGGGGCGCCCCAAGAGACCCAGTACTTC TRBV10-3 few TRBJ2-5 TRBD1
CAISDPTRGKSDTQYF TGTGCCATCAGCGACCCGACTAGGGGTAAATCAGATACGCAGTATTTT TRBV10-3 few TRBJ2-3 -
CASRTGAGNTIYF TGTGCCAGCAGAACAGGGGCTGGAAACACCATATATTTT TRBV12-3/TRBV12-4 - TRBJ1-3 TRBD1
CATSRGGQGSYEQYF TGTGCCACCAGCAGAGGTGGACAGGGATCCTACGAGCAGTACTTC TRBV15 - TRBJ2-7 TRBD1
CASSLLLDNSYEQYF TGTGCCAGCAGCTTGTTGTTGGACAACTCCTACGAGCAGTACTTC TRBV5-5 - TRBJ2-7 -
CASSTGEEDQETQYF TGTGCCAGCAGCACGGGGGAGGAGGACCAAGAGACCCAGTACTTC TRBV7-2 - TRBJ2-5 -
CATRPGWDAYDQYF TGTGCCACCAGACCAGGATGGGACGCCTACGACCAGTACTTC TRBV24-1 - TRBJ2-7 -
CASSLWASYEQYF TGCGCCAGCAGCTTGTGGGCGTCCTACGAGCAGTACTTC TRBV5-1 many TRBJ2-7 -
CSANGVGGYTF TGCAGTGCCAACGGGGTGGGGGGCTACACCTTC TRBV20-1 - TRBJ1-2 -
CASRRTSGSGEQYF TGTGCCAGCAGGAGGACTAGCGGGAGTGGCGAGCAGTACTTC TRBV28 few TRBJ2-7 TRBD2